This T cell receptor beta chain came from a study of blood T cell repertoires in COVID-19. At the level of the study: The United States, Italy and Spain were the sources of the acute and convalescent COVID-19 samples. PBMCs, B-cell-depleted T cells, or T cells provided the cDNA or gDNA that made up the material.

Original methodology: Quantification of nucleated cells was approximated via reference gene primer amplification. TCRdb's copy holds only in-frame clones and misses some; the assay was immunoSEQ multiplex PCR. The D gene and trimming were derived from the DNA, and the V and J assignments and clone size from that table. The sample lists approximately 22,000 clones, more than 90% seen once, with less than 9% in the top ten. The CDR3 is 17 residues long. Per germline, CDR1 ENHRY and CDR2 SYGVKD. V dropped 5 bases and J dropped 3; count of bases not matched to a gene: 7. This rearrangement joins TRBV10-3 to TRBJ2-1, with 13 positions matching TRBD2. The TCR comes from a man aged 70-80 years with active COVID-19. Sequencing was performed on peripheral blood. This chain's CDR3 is CAISPGLAGSIYNEQFF. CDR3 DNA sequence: TGTGCCATCAGTCCGGGACTAGCGGGATCAATCTACAATGAGCAGTTCTTC.